This T cell receptor beta chain derives from a study of blood T cell repertoires in COVID-19. Study-level background: Researchers got acute and convalescent COVID-19 samples from the United States, Italy and Spain. PBMCs, B-cell-depleted T cells, or T cells provided the cDNA or gDNA that made up the material.

Seattle patients were enrolled during active infection and followed longitudinally. The germline CDR1 and CDR2 sequences are SEHNR and FQNEAQ (reference sequence). With 5 bases removed from V and 7 bases from J, the gap between germline ends came to 15 bases. CDR3 length equals 14 residues. As handled by the study authors: Amplification of reference gene primers was used by the study to estimate nucleated cell counts. Data came from immunoSEQ multiplex PCR; TCRdb stores just in-frame clones and leaves some out. V and J calls and clone size are given by that table; D and trimming were obtained from the DNA. There are about 140,000 clones in the sample; less than 90% occur only once, and roughly 8.7% lies in the top ten. In this sample, this clone turned up a few times.

The chain carries TRBV7-9 and TRBJ1-5; a weak D match, TRBD1 (6 bases). The source is a man younger than 45 with COVID-19, enrolled during active disease. The specimen was peripheral blood. The DNA of the CDR3 is TGTGCCAGCAGCCTTGCGACAGGCGAACAGCCCCAGCATTTT. Its protein is CASSLATGEQPQHF. Full variable domain (outside the CDR3, taken from reference TRBV7-9 and TRBJ1-5): DTGVSQNPRHKITKRGQNVTFRCDPISEHNRLYWYRQTLGQGPEFLTYFQNEAQLEKSRLLSDRFSAERPKGSFSTLEIQRTEQGDSAMYLCASSLATGEQPQHFGDGTRLSIL.